Listed here are 21 T cell receptor beta chains from one sample, sequenced in a study of CD8 T cells in Susac syndrome. Random hexamers were used to reverse transcribe 0.5 to 1 ug of RNA. TCRdb re-called the immunoSEQ multiplex PCR reads with MiXCR, one entry per CDR3 protein. The table records approximately 150,000 distinct CDR3 sequences, approximately 95% of them present only once. The sample comprised CD4+ T cells from PBMCs. The receptors here all came from a human donor in good health.

This rearrangement joins TRBV7-9 to TRBJ2-3; D uncertain. Trimming stripped 6 bases from V and 4 bases from J, with 11 bases between. In germline, CDR1 is SEHNR, CDR2 FQNEAQ (reference sequence). The CDR3 has 13 amino acids. The CDR3 region has the DNA TGTGCCAGCAGGAGGAGTTATCCAGATACGCAGTATTTT. Its protein is CASRRSYPDTQYF.

The chain employs TRBV5-4 and TRBJ2-5, with 12 nucleotides matching TRBD2. CDR3 size: 17 residues. The V segment lost 4 bases and the J segment 5 bases; nucleotides outside the gene matches: 12. Germline V gene data show CDR1 as SGHNT and CDR2 as YYREEE (reference sequence). CDR3 coding DNA: TGTGCCAGCAGCGGGGGACTAGCGGGTTTGGTGGACGAGACCCAGTACTTC. This sequence encodes CASSGGLAGLVDETQYF. Full variable domain (outside the CDR3, taken from reference TRBV5-4 and TRBJ2-5): ETGVTQSPTHLIKTRGQQVTLRCSSQSGHNTVSWYQQALGQGPQFIFQYYREEENGRGNFPPRFSGLQFPNYSSELNVNALELDDSALYLCASSGGLAGLVDETQYFGPGTRLLVL.

The chain joins TRBV19 to TRBJ2-2; unclear D gene. The germline CDR1 and CDR2 sequences are LNHDA and SQIVND (reference sequence). The CDR3 consists of 16 residues. Between the trimmed V and J ends, which lost 3 bases and 0 bases, there was a span of 11 bases. CDR3 sequence: CASSMMERANTGELFF. The CDR3 coding sequence is TGTGCCAGTAGTATGATGGAGAGAGCGAACACCGGGGAGCTGTTTTTT.

This chain links TRBV6-2 or TRBV6-3 with TRBJ2-2; D gene ambiguous. V shed 2 bases and J shed 0 bases, with 16 bases lying between them. The CDR3 length is 18 residues. Germline V CDR1 and CDR2: MNHEY, SVGEGT. For the CDR3, the DNA is TGTGCCAGCAGTTACGTTCGGGCAGGAGCTGCGAACACCGGGGAGCTGTTTTTT. Translating gives CASSYVRAGAANTGELFF.

The chain joins TRBV3-1 to TRBJ2-7; D ambiguous. The CDR3 consists of 13 residues. V was trimmed by 4 bases and J by 6 bases, leaving 13 bases between them. Germline V gives CDR1 LGHDT, CDR2 YNNKEL (reference sequence). For the CDR3, the DNA is TGTGCCAGCAGCCCGCGTAGGGTGAGCGAGCAGTACTTC. It is translated as CASSPRRVSEQYF.

The V call is TRBV2, the J call TRBJ2-3; possibly TRBD1 for D (6 bases). This CDR3 spans 16 amino acids. Germline loops: CDR1 SNHLY, CDR2 FYNNEI. The V and J ends lost 1 base and 2 bases respectively, with 13 bases between them. CDR3 bases: TGTGCCAGCAGTGAAGGCTTGAACAGGGTCACAGATACGCAGTATTTT. It encodes CASSEGLNRVTDTQYF.

The chain combines TRBV20-1 with TRBJ2-1; D possibly corresponds to TRBD2 (5 bases). The germline gives CDR1 DFQATT, CDR2 SNEGSKA (reference sequence). The germline V and J ends were trimmed by 2 bases and 7 bases, with 15 bases remaining between them. The CDR3 is made up of 14 amino acids. CDR3 sequence: CSARPSGERNEQFF. The CDR3 nucleotides are TGCAGTGCTAGACCCTCTGGGGAGAGGAATGAGCAGTTCTTC.

The chain employs TRBV3-1 and TRBJ1-5; the D gene is possibly TRBD1 (5 bases). From germline, CDR1 is LGHDT and CDR2 YNNKEL (reference sequence). Deletions cut 1 base from V and 6 bases from J, with 7 bases between. This CDR3 is 13 amino acids long. The CDR3 DNA reads as TGTGCCAGCAGCCAAGGTCAGGGTCAGCCCCAGCATTTT. Its translation is CASSQGQGQPQHF.

The chain links TRBV4-1 to TRBJ2-3, with 12 bases lining up with TRBD2. J gave up 2 bases and V 4 bases, and 4 bases lay outside the gene matches. CDR3 length: 16 amino acids. Germline assignment: CDR1 MGHRA and CDR2 YSYEKL. The CDR3 bases are TGCGCCAGCAGCCTACGACTAGCGGGAGACACAGATACGCAGTATTTT. Its protein product is CASSLRLAGDTDTQYF.

This chain links TRBV27 with TRBJ2-7, with 8 bases matching TRBD1. This CDR3 region has 14 residues. The germline CDR1 and CDR2 sequences are MNHEY and SMNVEV (reference sequence). The trim removed 5 bases at V and 6 bases at J, leaving 9 bases unmatched. Here the CDR3 reads CASSHHRGSGEQYF. The CDR3, as DNA: TGTGCCAGCAGTCACCACAGGGGGTCTGGCGAGCAGTACTTC.

This sequence joins TRBV24-1 and TRBJ1-5; D unclear. The CDR3 has 14 residues. The germline gives CDR1 KGHDR, CDR2 SFDVKD. V was pared by 3 bases and J by 5 bases, with 10 bases between. This CDR3 reads CATSDPGRDQPQHF. The CDR3 DNA sequence: TGTGCCACCAGTGATCCCGGACGGGATCAGCCCCAGCATTTT.

The CDR3 nucleotides are TGTGCCAGCAGCCAATCAGCGTTCGAGCAGTACTTC. It translates to CASSQSAFEQYF. The J gene is TRBJ2-7, the V gene TRBV16, with D unclear. The germline V gene encodes CDR1 KGHSY and CDR2 FQNENV. This CDR3 spans 12 amino acids. Trimming took 0 bases from V and 6 from J, leaving 6 bases between them.

CDR3 loop: CASSPWTSGNNYEQYF. In DNA, the CDR3 is TGTGCCAGCAGCCCTTGGACTAGCGGGAATAACTACGAGCAGTACTTC. The chain is built from TRBV7-9 and TRBJ2-7; TRBD2 agrees at 12 bases. This CDR3 region has 16 residues. From germline, CDR1 is SEHNR and CDR2 FQNEAQ (reference sequence). The V and J ends lost 5 bases and 3 bases, in that order; junction bases with no gene match: 8.

The V and J genes are TRBV4-2 and TRBJ1-5, with D perhaps matching TRBD1 (6 bases). The V gene's germline CDR1 is LGHNA and CDR2 YNFKEQ. The CDR3 is 15 residues long. V lost 0 bases and J 8 bases, leaving 14 bases between the germline ends. The CDR3 DNA sequence: TGTGCCAGCAGCCAAGATCCAGGGGCGGGAAAGCCCCAGCATTTT. Its translation is CASSQDPGAGKPQHF.

The rearrangement links TRBV28 to TRBJ2-5; 12 bases are shared with TRBD1. The CDR3 contains 13 residues. The trim removed 8 bases at V and 4 bases at J, leaving 2 bases unmatched. Per the germline V gene, CDR1 is MDHEN and CDR2 is SYDVKM. For the CDR3, the DNA is TGTGCCAGCCGGGACAGGGGGCTAGAGACCCAGTACTTC. The encoded protein is CASRDRGLETQYF. Supplemented by reference TRBV28 and TRBJ2-5, the full variable domain reads DVKVTQSSRYLVKRTGEKVFLECVQDMDHENMFWYRQDPGLGLRLIYFSYDVKMKEKGDIPEGYSVSREKKERFSLILESASTNQTSMYLCASRDRGLETQYFGPGTRLLVL.

The V call is TRBV20-1, the J call TRBJ2-5, with 7 bases fitting TRBD2. Germline V CDR1 and CDR2: DFQATT, SNEGSKA (reference sequence). The CDR3 has 15 amino acids. The J segment lost 3 bases and the V segment lost 0 bases, leaving 7 bases of the junction unmatched. In DNA form, the CDR3 reads TGCAGTGCTAGAGATCGGGCGGGAGCAGAAGAGACCCAGTACTTC. It encodes CSARDRAGAEETQYF.

This clonotype occurred once. The rearrangement links TRBV6-5 to TRBJ1-1, with TRBD1 matching 7 bases. The CDR3 runs 13 residues. Germline V gene data show CDR1 as MNHEY and CDR2 as SVGAGI. Trimming removed 2 bases from V and 4 bases from J; junction bases left unmatched: 1. The CDR3 loop is CASSYGTVTEAFF. Written as DNA, the CDR3 is TGTGCCAGCAGTTACGGGACAGTCACTGAAGCTTTCTTT.

The chain links TRBV21-1 to TRBJ2-7. TRBV21-1 is a recognized pseudogene. The CDR3 runs 14 residues. The CDR3 region has the DNA TGTGCCAGCAGCCGGACGACTAGCTTCCACGAGCAGTACTTC. It yields the protein CASSRTTSFHEQYF.

The rearrangement links TRBV5-4 to TRBJ2-3; no firm D call. The germline V gene encodes CDR1 SGHNT and CDR2 YYREEE (reference sequence). The CDR3 has 16 residues. V lost 4 bases and J 0 bases, leaving 15 bases between the germline ends. As DNA, the CDR3 is TGTGCCAGCAGCACGAGGACCAGGTTTAGCACAGATACGCAGTATTTT. Translating gives CASSTRTRFSTDTQYF.

The chain is built from TRBV12-3 or TRBV12-4 and TRBJ1-1, with a tentative D call TRBD1 (6 bases). The CDR3 contains 14 residues. V was clipped by 6 bases and J by 6 bases, with 17 bases between them. CDR3: CASRQRGTVSEAFF. CDR3 DNA: TGTGCCAGCAGGCAGAGGGGGACGGTCTCTGAAGCTTTCTTT.

The rearrangement links TRBV9 to TRBJ1-1; D remains ambiguous. The germline gives CDR1 SGDLS, CDR2 YYNGEE. The length of the CDR3 is 15 residues. Trimming took off 0 bases at V and 6 bases at J, with 15 bases between the two ends. The CDR3 is CASSVAVTPGAEAFF. CDR3 nucleotides: TGTGCCAGCAGCGTAGCCGTCACCCCAGGAGCTGAAGCTTTCTTT.